The 9 T cell receptor beta chains in this list originate from one sample, sequenced in a study of cytomegalovirus exposure and HLA in healthy donors. The PCR made use of 60 Vbeta and 13 Jbeta primers. TCRdb's table, derived via immunoSEQ multiplex PCR, lists solely in-frame clones and lacks some. The table has 200,000 to 250,000 clones, around four fifths seen once; the top ten hold roughly 2.5%. Sequenced input: PBMCs. Source of these receptors: a woman in her sixties or seventies in good health and CMV-seropositive.

The chain employs TRBV30 and TRBJ2-7; D possibly corresponds to TRBD2 (5 bases). In germline, CDR1 is GTSNPN, CDR2 SVGIG (reference sequence). CDR3 length: 12 residues. Trimming removed 0 bases at V and 4 bases at J, with 7 bases between. Here the CDR3 reads CAWSVGLYEQYF. The CDR3 bases are TGTGCCTGGAGTGTAGGACTGTACGAGCAGTACTTC.

The rearrangement links TRBV7-9 to TRBJ1-1, with 8 positions matching TRBD1. Losses at the gene ends were 4 bases for V and 0 bases for J; bases not matched to a gene: 10. The CDR3 loop spans 17 amino acids. The germline gives CDR1 SEHNR, CDR2 FQNEAQ (reference sequence). The CDR3 nucleotides are TGTGCCAGCAGCTCCCACGGACAGGGACGGGTGAACACTGAAGCTTTCTTT. Its translation: CASSSHGQGRVNTEAFF.

V usage is TRBV18 and J usage is TRBJ2-7, with 10 bases identical to TRBD1. The germline V gene encodes CDR1 KGHSH and CDR2 LQKENI. There are 14 residues in the CDR3. The junction had 5 bases not matched to a gene; V was cut back by 3 bases and J by 6 bases. Here the CDR3 DNA reads TGTGCCAGCTCACCTTCAAGGACAGGGGGCGAGCAGTACTTC. Amino acids: CASSPSRTGGEQYF.

The gene calls are TRBV5-1 and TRBJ2-1; D is possibly TRBD2 (7 bases). Germline V gene lookup returns CDR1 SGHRS and CDR2 YFSETQ. V was cut by 2 bases and J by 6 bases, with 18 bases left in between. The CDR3 is 16 amino acids. The CDR3 protein is CASSLTLRGRGNEQFF. The CDR3 nucleotides read TGCGCCAGCAGCTTAACCCTTAGGGGGAGGGGCAATGAGCAGTTCTTC. Variable domain in full (rest from reference TRBV5-1 and TRBJ2-1): KAGVTQTPRYLIKTRGQQVTLSCSPISGHRSVSWYQQTPGQGLQFLFEYFSETQRNKGNFPGRFSGRQFSNSRSEMNVSTLELGDSALYLCASSLTLRGRGNEQFFGPGTRLTVL.

V usage is TRBV5-8 and J usage is TRBJ2-3, with D perhaps TRBD1 (7 bases). Per the germline V gene, CDR1 is SGHTS and CDR2 is YDEGEE. The CDR3 sequence is 17 residues long. Trimming cost V 3 bases and J 4 bases, with 21 bases left between them. The CDR3 reads CASSSIRRTGGADTQYF. The CDR3 region has the DNA TGTGCCAGCAGCTCAATCCGACGGACAGGAGGGGCAGATACGCAGTATTTT.

This chain joins TRBV9 and TRBJ2-5; 9 bases align to TRBD1. This CDR3 spans 15 amino acids. CDR1 and CDR2 from the germline V gene are SGDLS and YYNGEE. J was trimmed by 5 bases and V by 1 base; bases with no gene match: 6. The CDR3 loop is CASSVYRGREETQYF. In DNA, the CDR3 is TGTGCCAGCAGCGTATACAGGGGGCGCGAGGAGACCCAGTACTTC.

This clone was observed a handful of times. The rearrangement links TRBV5-4 to TRBJ1-1; D is perhaps TRBD1 (5 bases). CDR3 size: 15 residues. CDR1 and CDR2 from the germline V gene are SGHNT and YYREEE (reference sequence). The V and J ends lost 1 base and 0 bases respectively, with 10 bases between them. CDR3 sequence: CASSLSTGLNTEAFF. In nucleotides, the CDR3 is TGTGCCAGCAGCTTGAGTACAGGTTTGAACACTGAAGCTTTCTTT. Based on the CDR3 plus reference TRBV5-4 and TRBJ1-1, the full variable domain is ETGVTQSPTHLIKTRGQQVTLRCSSQSGHNTVSWYQQALGQGPQFIFQYYREEENGRGNFPPRFSGLQFPNYSSELNVNALELDDSALYLCASSLSTGLNTEAFFGQGTRLTVV.

V usage is TRBV7-6 and J usage is TRBJ2-5; D perhaps matches TRBD2 (6 bases). The J call is uncertain, as TRBJ2-7 better fits the DNA end. The CDR3 extends over 13 amino acids. Germline V gene sequence: CDR1 SGHVS, CDR2 FNYEAQ. Written as DNA, the CDR3 is TGTGCCAGCAGCCCCGCGGGACCTTACGAGCAGTACTTC. Amino acid sequence: CASSPAGPYEQYF.

CDR3 in DNA: TGCGCCAGCGGATTAGGACAGGGCCGCACAGATACGCAGTATTTT. As protein: CASGLGQGRTDTQYF. The chain couples TRBV4-1 to TRBJ2-3; 8 bases agree with TRBD1. The CDR3 totals 15 residues. V lost 8 bases, J lost 1 base, and 8 bases stayed unmatched. Germline CDR1 is MGHRA and CDR2 is YSYEKL.